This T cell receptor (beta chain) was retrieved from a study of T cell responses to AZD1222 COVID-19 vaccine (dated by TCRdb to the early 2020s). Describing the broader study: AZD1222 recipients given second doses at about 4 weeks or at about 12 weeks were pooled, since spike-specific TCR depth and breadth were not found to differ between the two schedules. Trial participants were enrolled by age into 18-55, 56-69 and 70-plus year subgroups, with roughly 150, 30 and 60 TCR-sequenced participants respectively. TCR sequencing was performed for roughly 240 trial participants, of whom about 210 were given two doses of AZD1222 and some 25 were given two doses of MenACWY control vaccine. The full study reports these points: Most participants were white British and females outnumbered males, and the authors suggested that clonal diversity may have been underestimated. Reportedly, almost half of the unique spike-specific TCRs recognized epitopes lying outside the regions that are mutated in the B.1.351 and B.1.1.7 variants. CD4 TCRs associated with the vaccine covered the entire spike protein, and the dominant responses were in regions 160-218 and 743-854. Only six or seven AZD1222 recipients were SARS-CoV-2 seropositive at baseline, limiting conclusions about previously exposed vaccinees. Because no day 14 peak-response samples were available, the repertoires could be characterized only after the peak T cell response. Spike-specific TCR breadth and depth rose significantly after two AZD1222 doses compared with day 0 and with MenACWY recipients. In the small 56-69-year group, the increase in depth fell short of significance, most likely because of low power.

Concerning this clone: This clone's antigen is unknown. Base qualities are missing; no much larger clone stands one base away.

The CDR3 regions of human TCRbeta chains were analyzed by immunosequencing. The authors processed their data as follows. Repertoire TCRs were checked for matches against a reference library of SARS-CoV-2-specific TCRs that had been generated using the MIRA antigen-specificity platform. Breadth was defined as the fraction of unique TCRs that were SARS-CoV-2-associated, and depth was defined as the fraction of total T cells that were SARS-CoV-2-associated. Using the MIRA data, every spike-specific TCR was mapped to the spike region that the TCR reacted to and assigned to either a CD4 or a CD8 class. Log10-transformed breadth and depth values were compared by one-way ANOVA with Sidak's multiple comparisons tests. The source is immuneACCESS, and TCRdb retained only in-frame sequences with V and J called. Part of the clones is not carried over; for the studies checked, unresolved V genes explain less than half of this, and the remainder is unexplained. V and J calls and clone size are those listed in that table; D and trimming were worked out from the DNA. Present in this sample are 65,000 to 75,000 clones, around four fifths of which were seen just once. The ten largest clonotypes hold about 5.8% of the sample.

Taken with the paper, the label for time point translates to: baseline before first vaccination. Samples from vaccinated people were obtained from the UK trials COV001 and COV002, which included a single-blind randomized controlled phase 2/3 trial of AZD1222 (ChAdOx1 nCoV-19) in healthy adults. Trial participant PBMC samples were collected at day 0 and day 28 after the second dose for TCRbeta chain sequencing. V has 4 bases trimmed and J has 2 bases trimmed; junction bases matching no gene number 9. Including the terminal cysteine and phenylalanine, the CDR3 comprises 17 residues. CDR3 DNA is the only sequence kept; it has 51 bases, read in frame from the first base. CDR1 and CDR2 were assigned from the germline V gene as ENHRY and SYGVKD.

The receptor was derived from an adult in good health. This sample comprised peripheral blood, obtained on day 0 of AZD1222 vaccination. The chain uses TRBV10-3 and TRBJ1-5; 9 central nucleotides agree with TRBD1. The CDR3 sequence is CAISASGTGRGNQPQHF. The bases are TGTGCCATCAGTGCCTCAGGGACAGGGCGCGGCAATCAGCCCCAGCATTTT.